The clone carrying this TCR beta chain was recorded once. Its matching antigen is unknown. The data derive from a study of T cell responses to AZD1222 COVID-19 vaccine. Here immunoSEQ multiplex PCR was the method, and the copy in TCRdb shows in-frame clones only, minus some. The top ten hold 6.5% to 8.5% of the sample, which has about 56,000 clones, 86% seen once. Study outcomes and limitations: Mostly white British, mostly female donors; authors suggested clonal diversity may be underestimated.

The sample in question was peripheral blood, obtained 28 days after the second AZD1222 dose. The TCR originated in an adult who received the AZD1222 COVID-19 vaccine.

CDR3 nucleotide sequence: TGTGCCAGCCCCGCCAAGGGAGGCAGGGCTAATTCACCCCTCCACTTT. It codes for CASPAKGGRANSPLHF. The rearrangement links TRBV11-2 to TRBJ1-6, with D maybe TRBD1 (5 bases). Germline CDR1 SGHAT, CDR2 FQNNGV. V shed 8 bases and J shed 6 bases, with 20 bases lying between them. The CDR3 extends over 16 amino acids.